The present entry profiles one T cell receptor beta chain with its context. This sample was taken from a study of chemoradiotherapy in HPV16-positive cancers. The germline CDR1 and CDR2 sequences are SGHRS and YFSETQ. V was trimmed by 5 bases and J by 6 bases, leaving 18 bases between them. CDR3 size: 14 residues. Only in-frame clones appear in the TCRdb table, and some are missing; sequencing was by immunoSEQ multiplex PCR. The sample contains 25,000 to 30,000 clones, over 85% of which appear only once. The receptor's source is a human donor with HPV-associated anogenital cancer. This rearrangement joins TRBV5-1 to TRBJ2-7; the D gene could be TRBD1 or TRBD2 (6 bases each). The source was blood, collected from a patient who underwent chemoradiotherapy. The CDR3 DNA follows: TGCGCCAGCAGTCCGAGTCGACAGGAGGGCGAGCAGTACTTC. Translated: CASSPSRQEGEQYF.